The clone carrying this T cell receptor beta chain was counted a single time. These data are taken from a study of blood T cell repertoires in COVID-19. Method: immunoSEQ multiplex PCR; TCRdb's copy keeps in-frame clones and lacks some. The repertoire holds some 160,000 clones, about four fifths seen once, with 11% in the top ten. The source material was peripheral blood. This sequence originates from a man aged 70-80 years with active or convalescent COVID-19.

CDR3 amino acids: CASSLAGGQGYNEQFF. CDR3 DNA: TGCGCCAGCAGCTTGGCCGGGGGACAGGGCTACAATGAGCAGTTCTTC. This sequence joins TRBV5-1 and TRBJ2-1; TRBD1 agrees at 9 bases. The J segment lost 3 bases and the V segment lost 0 bases, leaving 4 bases of the junction unmatched. This CDR3 comprises 16 residues. Germline CDR1 and CDR2: SGHRS and YFSETQ.